Listed below are T cell receptor beta chains from one sample, sequenced in a study of T cells in Graves' hyperthyroidism and ophthalmopathy. TCRdb fed the multiplex PCR reads into MiXCR, producing one record per CDR3 protein. The repertoire consists of about 600,000 distinct CDR3 sequences, with approximately 14% occurring once and the leading ten covering approximately 6.4%. Sequenced material: blood. The receptor source for this set is a woman under 30 with Graves' ophthalmopathy. The CDR3 runs from the conserved cysteine through the conserved F or W. The D gene is left open where the match is weak. Only part of the rows carry a size: once, few, many, or a class if the clone is expanded.

.,TRBV11-1,few,TRBJ1-6,TGTGCCAGCAGCTTTTATGAGAATTCACCCCTCCACTTT,CASSFYENSPLHF
.,TRBV6-1,few,TRBJ1-2,TGTGCCAGCAGTGAAGAGGCCGGCTATGGCTACACCTTC,CASSEEAGYGYTF
.,TRBV4-3,.,TRBJ2-5,TGCGCCAGCAGCCAAGCCCTGGACTATCAAGAGACCCAGTACTTC,CASSQALDYQETQYF
TRBD2,TRBV20-1,.,TRBJ2-1,TGCAGTGCTAGAGATATTCGCGGGAGAGGCTACAATGAGCAGTTCTTC,CSARDIRGRGYNEQFF
TRBD2,TRBV12-3/TRBV12-4,many,TRBJ2-1,TGTGCCAGCGGGGGGGGTGAGCAGTTCTTC,CASGGGEQFF
.,TRBV4-1,.,TRBJ2-2,TGCGCCAGCAGCCAAGGGGGTTACGACACCGGGGAGCTGTTTTTT,CASSQGGYDTGELFF
.,TRBV2,.,TRBJ1-1,TGTGCCAGCAGTCGCGCCGGGGGCCACCCGAACACTGAAGCTTTCTTT,CASSRAGGHPNTEAFF
.,TRBV29-1,few,TRBJ2-5,TGCAGCGTTGAAAAAGGGTTCCGGGAGACCCAGTACTTC,CSVEKGFRETQYF
.,TRBV12-3/TRBV12-4,many,TRBJ1-1,TGTGCCAGCAGGGAGGGGCCTGAAGCTTTCTTT,CASREGPEAFF
TRBD1,TRBV12-3/TRBV12-4,once,TRBJ2-7,TGTGCCAGCAGTTTTCCCCCGGGACAGGGAGTCTACGAGCAGTACTTC,CASSFPPGQGVYEQYF
.,TRBV5-8,.,TRBJ2-1,TGTGCCAGCAGGTCAGACTCGTTCAATGAGCAGTTCTTC,CASRSDSFNEQFF
.,TRBV25-1,few,TRBJ2-2,TGTGCCAGCAGTGAATTTCTTACAGGGGAGGCCGGGGAGCTGTTTTTT,CASSEFLTGEAGELFF
TRBD2,TRBV20-1,many,TRBJ2-3,TGCAGTGCCCTTAGCGGGAGTGATACGCAGTATTTT,CSALSGSDTQYF
.,TRBV11-2,many,TRBJ2-7,TGTGCCAGCAGCTTAGGCCTCCACTCCTACGAGCAGTACTTC,CASSLGLHSYEQYF
.,TRBV7-6,few,TRBJ2-1,TGTGCCAGCAGCTCGACAGCGAACAATGAGCAGTTCTTC,CASSSTANNEQFF
TRBD2,TRBV27,many,TRBJ2-7,TGTGCCAGCAGTTTAGACGCCGGGACTAGGCGCGAGCAGTACTTC,CASSLDAGTRREQYF
.,TRBV18,.,TRBJ1-1,TGTGCCAGCTCACCCGTAGCTGGTCCAAACACTGAAGCTTTCTTT,CASSPVAGPNTEAFF
TRBD2,TRBV6-1,many,TRBJ2-7,TGTGCCAGCATTAGAGCGGGAGGGCCCCACGAGCAGTACTTC,CASIRAGGPHEQYF
TRBD2,TRBV13,few,TRBJ2-3,TGTGCCAGCAGCCCACTACTAGCGGGAGCCACAGATACGCAGTATTTT,CASSPLLAGATDTQYF
.,TRBV11-2,many,TRBJ2-5,TGTGCCAGCAGCTCGAGGGGAACCCTCACGGAGACCCAGTACTTC,CASSSRGTLTETQYF
TRBD1,TRBV4-2,few,TRBJ1-6,TGTGCCAGCAGCCAAGACCGACAGGGAACCTCACCCCTCCACTTT,CASSQDRQGTSPLHF
TRBD2,TRBV5-5,many,TRBJ2-5,TGTGCCAGCAGCACTGACACCGGGAGGGGGGGGAAGACCCAGTACTTC,CASSTDTGRGGKTQYF
.,TRBV28,many,TRBJ1-1,TGTGCCAGCATCGCCAGGGACACTGAAGCTTTCTTT,CASIARDTEAFF
.,TRBV29-1,many,TRBJ2-7,TGCAGCGTTTTCGAGGGAGGCTACGAGCAGTACTTC,CSVFEGGYEQYF